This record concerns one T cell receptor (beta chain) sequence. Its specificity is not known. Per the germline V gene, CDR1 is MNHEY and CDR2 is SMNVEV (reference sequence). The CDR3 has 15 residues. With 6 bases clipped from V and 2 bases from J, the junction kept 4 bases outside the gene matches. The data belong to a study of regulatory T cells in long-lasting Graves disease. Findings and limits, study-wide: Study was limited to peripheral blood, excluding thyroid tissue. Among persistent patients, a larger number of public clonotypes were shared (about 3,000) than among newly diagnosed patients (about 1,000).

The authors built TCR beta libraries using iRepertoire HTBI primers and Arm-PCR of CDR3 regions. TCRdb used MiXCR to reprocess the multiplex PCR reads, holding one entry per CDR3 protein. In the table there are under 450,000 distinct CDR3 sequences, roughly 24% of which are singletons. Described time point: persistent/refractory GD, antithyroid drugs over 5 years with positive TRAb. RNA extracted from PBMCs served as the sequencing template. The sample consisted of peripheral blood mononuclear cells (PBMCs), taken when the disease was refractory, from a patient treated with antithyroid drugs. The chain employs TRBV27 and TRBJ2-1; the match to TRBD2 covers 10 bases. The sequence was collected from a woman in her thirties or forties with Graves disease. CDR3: CASRGLAGAYNEQFF. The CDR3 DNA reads TGTGCCAGCAGGGGCCTAGCGGGGGCCTACAATGAGCAGTTCTTC.